A selection of T cell receptor beta chains follows, all from one sample in a study of blood T cell repertoires in COVID-19. Only in-frame clones appear in the TCRdb table, and some are missing; sequencing was by immunoSEQ multiplex PCR. The sample shows 200,000 to 250,000 clones, about 92% of them seen only once. Sequencing was carried out using peripheral blood. The receptors here all came from a man aged 25-40 years with acute or convalescent COVID-19. CDR3s leave out the opening cysteine and the closing phenylalanine or tryptophan.

>TRBV30|TRBJ2-3
AWRIKHTDTQY
>TRBV3-1/TRBV3-2|TRBJ1-1
ASSQEVWSVGGAF
>TRBV6-1|TRBJ2-7
ASSEPSWNYEQY
>TRBV27|TRBJ1-5
ASSLTGGNQPQH
>TRBV15|TRBJ2-5
ATSRRETQY
>TRBV5-1|TRBJ1-1
ASSGRGETEAF
>TRBV5-1|TRBJ1-1
ASSSEYGGGLPF
>TRBV18|TRBJ1-6
ASSANQGNSPLH
>TRBV15|TRBJ1-4
ATSRGGGANEKLF
>TRBV2|TRBJ1-5
ASSAETGHLR
>TRBV5-6|TRBJ2-7
ASSFKNLGTPTYEQY
>TRBV3-1/TRBV3-2|TRBJ1-1
ASSHKLKAGLAF
>TRBV4-2|TRBJ2-7
ASSQDGISYEQY
>TRBV28|TRBJ2-4
ASSVVEGNIQY
>TRBV20-1|TRBJ2-3
SARYDTQY
>TRBV4-1|TRBJ1-5
ASSRSGGTDQPQH
>TRBV7-8|TRBJ1-2
ASSLGQLNGYT
>TRBV6-5|TRBJ1-2
ASGDRPNYGYT
>TRBV5-1|TRBJ2-1
ASSLIAGPYNEQF
>TRBV19|TRBJ1-1
ASIQGWRTEAF
>TRBV5-4|TRBJ1-3
ASSLTGIPGNTIY
>TRBV2|TRBJ2-4
ASRTPIAKNIQY
>TRBV6-5|TRBJ1-1
ASILTGGTEAF
>TRBV5-4|TRBJ1-2
ASSLRQGYGYT
>TRBV6-5|TRBJ1-5
ASRPGPGWNQPQH
>TRBV19|TRBJ2-7
ASSIRPGSTYEQY
>TRBV27|TRBJ1-5
ASSFSLAFNQPQH
>TRBV2|TRBJ2-7
ASSEGWQGSHQY